The clone carrying this T cell receptor beta chain ranks as medium-sized (0.01 to 0.1%). Its target is not known. 5'RACE employing 10-nucleotide random UMIs yielded the cDNA. Every sequencing run drew on 15-18 subjects and yielded over 180 million TCR-beta sequences. Each CDR3 protein gets one entry after TCRdb re-called the 5' RACE reads with MiXCR. The sample lists more than 15,000 distinct CDR3 sequences; around 15% were seen once. Trimming pared 4 bases from V and 2 bases from J, leaving 6 bases between. This CDR3 contains 12 residues. The V gene's germline CDR1 is SGHRS and CDR2 YFSETQ. These data originate in a study of neurological immune-mediated disorders. Broader study findings: HTLV-1-associated myelopathy displayed the greatest TCR clonal expansion, and multiple sclerosis exhibited the smallest, lower than that of healthy controls.

2 million unsorted PBMCs were stored in RNAlater at -80 °C before RNA extraction. The chain couples TRBV5-1 to TRBJ2-5; D unresolved. The sample comprised PBMCs. The TCR was taken from a man aged 60 to 75 with HTLV-1-associated myelopathy (HAM/TSP). The CDR3 sequence: CASSLQQETQYF. The CDR3 region has the DNA TGCGCCAGCAGCCTTCAACAAGAGACCCAGTACTTC.